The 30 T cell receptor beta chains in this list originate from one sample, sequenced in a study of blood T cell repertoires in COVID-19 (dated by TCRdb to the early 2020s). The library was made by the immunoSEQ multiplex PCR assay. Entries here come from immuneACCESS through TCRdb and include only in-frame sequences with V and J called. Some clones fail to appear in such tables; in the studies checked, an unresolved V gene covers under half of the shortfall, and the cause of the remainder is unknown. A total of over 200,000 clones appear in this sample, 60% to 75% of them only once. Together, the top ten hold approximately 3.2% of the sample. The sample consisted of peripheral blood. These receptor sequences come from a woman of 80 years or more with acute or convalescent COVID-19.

This CDR3 is CASSTGTGSSYEQYF. DNA for the CDR3: TGTGCCAGCAGCACCGGGACAGGGAGCTCCTACGAGCAGTACTTC. J is TRBJ2-7 and V is TRBV7-2; TRBD1 aligns across 9 bases. After removal of 5 bases from V and 0 bases from J, the junction contained 5 bases not matched to a gene. CDR1 and CDR2 (germline): SGHTA, FQGNSA. CDR3 length: 15 residues. Filled out from reference TRBV7-2 and TRBJ2-7, the complete variable domain reads GAGVSQSPSNKVTEKGKDVELRCDPISGHTALYWYRQSLGQGLEFLIYFQGNSAPDKSGLPSDRFSAERTGGSVSTLTIQRTQQEDSAVYLCASSTGTGSSYEQYFGPGTRLTVT.

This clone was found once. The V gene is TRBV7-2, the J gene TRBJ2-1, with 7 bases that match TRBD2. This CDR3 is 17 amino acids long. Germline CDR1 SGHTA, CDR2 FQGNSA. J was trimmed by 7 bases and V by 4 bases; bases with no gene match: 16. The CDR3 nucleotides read TGTGCCAGCAGCTCCCAACTAGCGACCCGACCTTCGAATGAGCAGTTCTTC. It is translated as CASSSQLATRPSNEQFF. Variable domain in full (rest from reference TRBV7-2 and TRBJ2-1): GAGVSQSPSNKVTEKGKDVELRCDPISGHTALYWYRQSLGQGLEFLIYFQGNSAPDKSGLPSDRFSAERTGGSVSTLTIQRTQQEDSAVYLCASSSQLATRPSNEQFFGPGTRLTVL.

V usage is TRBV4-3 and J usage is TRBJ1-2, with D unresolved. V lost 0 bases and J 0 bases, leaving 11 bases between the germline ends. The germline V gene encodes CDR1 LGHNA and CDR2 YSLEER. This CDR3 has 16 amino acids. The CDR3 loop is CASSQDMNRANYGYTF. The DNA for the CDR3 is TGCGCCAGCAGCCAAGATATGAACCGGGCTAACTATGGCTACACCTTC.

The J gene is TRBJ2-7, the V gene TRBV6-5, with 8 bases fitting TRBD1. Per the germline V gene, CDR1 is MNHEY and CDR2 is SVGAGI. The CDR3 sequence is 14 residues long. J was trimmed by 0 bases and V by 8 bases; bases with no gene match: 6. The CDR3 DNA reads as TGTGCCAGCCAAAGGGACAGGAGCTCCTACGAGCAGTACTTC. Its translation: CASQRDRSSYEQYF.

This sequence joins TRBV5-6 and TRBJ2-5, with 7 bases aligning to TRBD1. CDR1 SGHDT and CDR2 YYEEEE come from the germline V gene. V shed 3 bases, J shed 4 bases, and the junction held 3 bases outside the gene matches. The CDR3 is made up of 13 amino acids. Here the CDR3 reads CASSSGQRETQYF. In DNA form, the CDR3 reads TGTGCCAGCAGCTCGGGACAGCGAGAGACCCAGTACTTC.

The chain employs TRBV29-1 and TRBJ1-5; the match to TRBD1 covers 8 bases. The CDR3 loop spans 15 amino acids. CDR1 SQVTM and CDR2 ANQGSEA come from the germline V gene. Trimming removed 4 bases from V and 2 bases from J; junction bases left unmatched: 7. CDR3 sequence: CSVAQGVLGNQPQHF. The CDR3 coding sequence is TGCAGCGTTGCACAGGGGGTATTAGGCAATCAGCCCCAGCATTTT. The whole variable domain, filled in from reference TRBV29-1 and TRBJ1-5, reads SAVISQKPSRDICQRGTSLTIQCQVDSQVTMMFWYRQQPGQSLTLIATANQGSEATYESGFVIDKFPISRPNLTFSTLTVSNMSPEDSSIYLCSVAQGVLGNQPQHFGDGTRLSIL.

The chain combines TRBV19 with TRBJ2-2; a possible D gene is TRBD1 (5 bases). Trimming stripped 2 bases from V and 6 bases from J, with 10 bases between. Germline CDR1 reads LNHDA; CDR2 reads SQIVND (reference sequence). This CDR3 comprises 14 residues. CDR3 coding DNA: TGTGCCAGTAGTATATTTATGGGGCCCGGGGAGCTGTTTTTT. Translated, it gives CASSIFMGPGELFF.

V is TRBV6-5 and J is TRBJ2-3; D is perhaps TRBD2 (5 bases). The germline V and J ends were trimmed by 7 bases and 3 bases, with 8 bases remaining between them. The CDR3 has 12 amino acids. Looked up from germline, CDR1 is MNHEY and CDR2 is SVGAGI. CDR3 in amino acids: CASTSGTDTQYF. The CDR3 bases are TGTGCCAGCACCTCGGGAACAGATACGCAGTATTTT.

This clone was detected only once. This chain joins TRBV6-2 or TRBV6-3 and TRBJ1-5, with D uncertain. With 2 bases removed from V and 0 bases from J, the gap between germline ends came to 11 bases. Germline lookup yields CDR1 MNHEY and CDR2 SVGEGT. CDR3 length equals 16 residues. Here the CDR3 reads CASSYGGSYSNQPQHF. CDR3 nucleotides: TGTGCCAGCAGTTACGGCGGTTCCTATAGCAATCAGCCCCAGCATTTT.

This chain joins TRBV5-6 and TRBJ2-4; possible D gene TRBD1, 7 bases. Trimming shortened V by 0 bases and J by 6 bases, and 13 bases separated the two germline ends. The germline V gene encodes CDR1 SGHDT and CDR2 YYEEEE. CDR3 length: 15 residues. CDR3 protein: CASSLDRRGRNIQYF. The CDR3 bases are TGTGCCAGCAGCTTGGACCGGAGGGGGCGAAACATTCAGTACTTC.

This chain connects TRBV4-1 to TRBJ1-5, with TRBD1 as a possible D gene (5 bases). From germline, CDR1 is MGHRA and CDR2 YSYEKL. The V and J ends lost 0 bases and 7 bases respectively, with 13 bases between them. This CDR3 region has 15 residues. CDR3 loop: CASSQEEGLFQPQHF. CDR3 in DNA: TGCGCCAGCAGCCAAGAGGAGGGGCTCTTCCAGCCCCAGCATTTT.

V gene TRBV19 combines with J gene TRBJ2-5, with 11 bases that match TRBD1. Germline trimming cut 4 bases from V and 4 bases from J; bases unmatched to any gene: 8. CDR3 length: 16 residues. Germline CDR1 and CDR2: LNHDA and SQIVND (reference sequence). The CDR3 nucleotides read TGTGCCAGTAGTAGCCGGACAGGGGGCGCAACAGAGACCCAGTACTTC. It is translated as CASSSRTGGATETQYF.

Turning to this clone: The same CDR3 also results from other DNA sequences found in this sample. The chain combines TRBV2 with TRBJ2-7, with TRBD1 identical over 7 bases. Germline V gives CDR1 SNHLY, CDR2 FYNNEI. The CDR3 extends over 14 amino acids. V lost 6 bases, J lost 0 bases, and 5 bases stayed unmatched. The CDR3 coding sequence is TGTGCCAGCAGAAGGACAGGAAGCTCCTACGAGCAGTACTTC. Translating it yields CASRRTGSSYEQYF.

CDR3 protein: CASSQGGRALFYGYTF. As DNA, the CDR3 is TGCGCCAGCAGCCAAGGTGGCAGGGCCCTCTTCTATGGCTACACCTTC. The chain recombines TRBV4-1 with TRBJ1-2; D is possibly TRBD1 (5 bases). Germline lookup yields CDR1 MGHRA and CDR2 YSYEKL. V shed 1 base and J shed 4 bases, with 16 bases lying between them. This CDR3 is built from 16 residues.

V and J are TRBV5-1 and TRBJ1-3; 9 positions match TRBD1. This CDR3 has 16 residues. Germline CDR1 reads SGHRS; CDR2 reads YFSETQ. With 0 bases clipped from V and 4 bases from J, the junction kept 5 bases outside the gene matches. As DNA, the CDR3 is TGCGCCAGCAGCTTGGACTACAGGGGGCAGGGAAACACCATATATTTT. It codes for CASSLDYRGQGNTIYF.

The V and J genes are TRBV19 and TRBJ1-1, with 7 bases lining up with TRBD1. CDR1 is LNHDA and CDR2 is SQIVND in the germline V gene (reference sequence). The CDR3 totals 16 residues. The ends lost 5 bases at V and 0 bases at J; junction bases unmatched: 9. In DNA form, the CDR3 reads TGTGCCAGTAGTCTCCGGACAGGATTCCTGAACACTGAAGCTTTCTTT. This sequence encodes CASSLRTGFLNTEAFF.

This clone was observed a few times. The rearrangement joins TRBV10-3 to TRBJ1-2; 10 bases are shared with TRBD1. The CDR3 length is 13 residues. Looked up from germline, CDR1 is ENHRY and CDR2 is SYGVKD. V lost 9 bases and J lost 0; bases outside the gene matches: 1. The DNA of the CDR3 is TGTGCCATGGGACAGGGGACTAACTATGGCTACACCTTC. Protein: CAMGQGTNYGYTF.

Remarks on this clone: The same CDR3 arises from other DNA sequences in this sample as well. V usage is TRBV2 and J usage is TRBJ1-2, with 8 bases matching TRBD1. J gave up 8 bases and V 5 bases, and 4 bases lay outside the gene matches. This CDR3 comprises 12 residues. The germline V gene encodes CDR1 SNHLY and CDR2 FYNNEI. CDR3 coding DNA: TGTGCCAGCAGTCTGGACAGGGTAGGCTACACCTTC. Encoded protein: CASSLDRVGYTF.

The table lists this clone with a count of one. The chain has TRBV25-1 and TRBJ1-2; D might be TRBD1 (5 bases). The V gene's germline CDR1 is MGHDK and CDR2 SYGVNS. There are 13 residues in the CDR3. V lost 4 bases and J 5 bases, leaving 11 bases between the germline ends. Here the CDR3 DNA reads TGTGCCAGCAGTGTCCCGGGGGGTTATGGCTACACCTTC. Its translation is CASSVPGGYGYTF.

The CDR3 DNA sequence: TGTGCCAGCGAGGATGGCTACACCTTC. As protein: CASEDGYTF. This chain links TRBV7-2 with TRBJ1-2; no definite D call. The CDR3 spans 9 residues. Between the trimmed V and J ends, which lost 8 bases and 6 bases, there was a span of 4 bases. CDR1 and CDR2 (germline): SGHTA, FQGNSA.

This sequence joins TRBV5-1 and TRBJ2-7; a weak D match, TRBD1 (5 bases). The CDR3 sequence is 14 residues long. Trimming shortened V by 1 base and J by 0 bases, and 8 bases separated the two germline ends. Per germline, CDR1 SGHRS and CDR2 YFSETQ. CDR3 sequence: CASSLFDSSYEQYF. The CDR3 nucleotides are TGCGCCAGCAGCTTGTTTGACAGCTCCTACGAGCAGTACTTC.

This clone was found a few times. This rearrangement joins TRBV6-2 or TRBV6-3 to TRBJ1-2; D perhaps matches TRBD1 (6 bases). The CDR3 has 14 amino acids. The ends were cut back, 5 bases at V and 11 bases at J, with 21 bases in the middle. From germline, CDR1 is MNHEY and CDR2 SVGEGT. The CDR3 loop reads CASSPSGGGLVYTF. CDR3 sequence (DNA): TGTGCCAGCAGTCCCTCCGGTGGGGGCTTGGTGTACACCTTC.

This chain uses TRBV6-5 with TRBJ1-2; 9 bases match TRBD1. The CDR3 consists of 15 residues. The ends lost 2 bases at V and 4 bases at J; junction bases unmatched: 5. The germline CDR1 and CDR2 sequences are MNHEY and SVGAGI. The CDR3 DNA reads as TGTGCCAGCAGTTACCCGACAGGGGGAGGCTATGGCTACACCTTC. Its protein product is CASSYPTGGGYGYTF.

Written as DNA, the CDR3 is TGTGCCAGCAGTCAAACAGGGTTGCATCAGCCCCAGCATTTT. It codes for CASSQTGLHQPQHF. This sequence joins TRBV27 and TRBJ1-5, with D possibly TRBD1 on 6 matching bases. There are 14 residues in the CDR3. The V end lost 5 bases, the J end lost 5 bases, and 13 bases lay between the germline ends. Germline CDR1 and CDR2: MNHEY and SMNVEV (reference sequence).

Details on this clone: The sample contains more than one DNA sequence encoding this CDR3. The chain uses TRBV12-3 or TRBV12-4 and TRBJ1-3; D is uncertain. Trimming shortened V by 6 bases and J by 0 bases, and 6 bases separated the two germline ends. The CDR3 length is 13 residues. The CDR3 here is CASSPFSGNTIYF. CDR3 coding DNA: TGTGCCAGCAGCCCCTTCTCTGGAAACACCATATATTTT.

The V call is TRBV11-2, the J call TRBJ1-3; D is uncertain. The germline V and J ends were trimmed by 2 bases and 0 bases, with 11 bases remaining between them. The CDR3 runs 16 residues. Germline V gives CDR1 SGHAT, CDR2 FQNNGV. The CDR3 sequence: CASSLYPSGSGNTIYF. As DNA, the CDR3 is TGTGCCAGCAGCTTATATCCATCAGGCTCTGGAAACACCATATATTTT. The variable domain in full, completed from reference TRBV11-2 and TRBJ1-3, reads EAGVAQSPRYKIIEKRQSVAFWCNPISGHATLYWYQQILGQGPKLLIQFQNNGVVDDSQLPKDRFSAERLKGVDSTLKIQPAKLEDSAVYLCASSLYPSGSGNTIYFGEGSWLTVV.

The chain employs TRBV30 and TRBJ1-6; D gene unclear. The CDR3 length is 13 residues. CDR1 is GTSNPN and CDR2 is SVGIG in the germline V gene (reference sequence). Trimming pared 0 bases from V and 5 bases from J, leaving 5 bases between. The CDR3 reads CAWSVRDNSPLHF. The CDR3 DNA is TGTGCCTGGAGTGTGCGCGATAATTCACCCCTCCACTTT.

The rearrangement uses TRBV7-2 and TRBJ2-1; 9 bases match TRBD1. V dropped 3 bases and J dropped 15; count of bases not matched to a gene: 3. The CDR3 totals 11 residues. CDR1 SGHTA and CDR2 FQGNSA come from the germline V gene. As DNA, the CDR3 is TGTGCCAGCAGCTTTGGGACAGGGCCGTTCTTC. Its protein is CASSFGTGPFF. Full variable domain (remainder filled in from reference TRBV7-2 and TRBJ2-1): GAGVSQSPSNKVTEKGKDVELRCDPISGHTALYWYRQSLGQGLEFLIYFQGNSAPDKSGLPSDRFSAERTGGSVSTLTIQRTQQEDSAVYLCASSFGTGPFFGPGTRLTVL.

CDR3 sequence reads: CASSLTWRGDYGYTF. As DNA, the CDR3 is TGTGCCAGCAGCTTAACCTGGCGGGGGGACTATGGCTACACCTTC. The chain combines TRBV11-2 with TRBJ1-2, with D perhaps matching TRBD1 (5 bases). CDR3 length: 15 residues. Germline V gene data show CDR1 as SGHAT and CDR2 as FQNNGV. Trimming removed 2 bases from V and 3 bases from J, with 13 bases in between. The whole variable domain, filled in from reference TRBV11-2 and TRBJ1-2, reads EAGVAQSPRYKIIEKRQSVAFWCNPISGHATLYWYQQILGQGPKLLIQFQNNGVVDDSQLPKDRFSAERLKGVDSTLKIQPAKLEDSAVYLCASSLTWRGDYGYTFGSGTRLTVV.

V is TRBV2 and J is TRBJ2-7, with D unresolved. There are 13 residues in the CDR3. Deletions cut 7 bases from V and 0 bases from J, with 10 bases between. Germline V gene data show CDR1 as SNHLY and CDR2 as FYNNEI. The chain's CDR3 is CASTPQSSYEQYF. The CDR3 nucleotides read TGTGCCAGCACCCCACAGAGCTCCTACGAGCAGTACTTC.